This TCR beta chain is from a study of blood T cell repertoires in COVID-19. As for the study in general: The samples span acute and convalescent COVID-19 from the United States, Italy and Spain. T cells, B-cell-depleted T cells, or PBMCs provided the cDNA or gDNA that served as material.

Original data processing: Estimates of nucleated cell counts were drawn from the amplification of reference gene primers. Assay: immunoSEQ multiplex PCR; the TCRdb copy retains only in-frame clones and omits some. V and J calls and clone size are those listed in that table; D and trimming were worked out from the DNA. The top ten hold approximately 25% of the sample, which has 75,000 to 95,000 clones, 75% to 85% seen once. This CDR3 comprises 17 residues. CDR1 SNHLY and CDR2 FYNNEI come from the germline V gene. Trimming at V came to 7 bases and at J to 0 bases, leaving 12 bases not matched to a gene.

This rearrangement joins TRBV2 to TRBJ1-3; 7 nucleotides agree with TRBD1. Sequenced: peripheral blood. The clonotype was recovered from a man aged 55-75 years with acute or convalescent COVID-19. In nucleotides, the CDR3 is TGTGCCAGCACCGTGGGACAGTTCGGAAGCTCTGGAAACACCATATATTTT. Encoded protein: CASTVGQFGSSGNTIYF.